A single sample gave rise to the 22 T cell receptor beta chains below, sequenced in a study of shared clonotypes between healthy human individuals. Assay: immunoSEQ multiplex PCR; the TCRdb copy retains only in-frame clones and omits some. The top ten hold roughly 0.36% of the sample, which has 2 million to 3 million clones, approximately 93% seen once. Specimen: naive CD4+ T cells from PBMCs. As for subset: CD45RA+ positively selected. The receptors were sampled from a man younger than 35 in good health. Some clones in this sample may be carry-over from other donors' samples.

The chain links TRBV5-4 to TRBJ2-7, with D possibly matching TRBD2 (5 bases). This CDR3 spans 14 amino acids. Looked up from germline, CDR1 is SGHNT and CDR2 is YYREEE (reference sequence). Trimming removed 4 bases at V and 0 bases at J, with 11 bases between. The CDR3 bases are TGTGCCAGCAGCCCAGCGACTAACTCCTACGAGCAGTACTTC. It codes for CASSPATNSYEQYF.

The genes are TRBV7-2 and TRBJ1-2; D not certain. Germline loops: CDR1 SGHTA, CDR2 FQGNSA. The V end lost 2 bases, the J end lost 4 bases, and 11 bases lay between the germline ends. This CDR3 region has 14 residues. CDR3 nucleotide sequence: TGTGCCAGCAGCTTATTGCCCGGACCCTATGGCTACACCTTC. Protein sequence: CASSLLPGPYGYTF.

A note on this clone: Other DNA sequences in the sample encode the same CDR3. V is TRBV6-1 and J is TRBJ2-1, with TRBD2 matching 10 bases. Germline-derived CDR1 and CDR2 are MNHNS and SASEGT. V was clipped by 1 base and J by 6 bases; unmatched bases: 3. The CDR3 extends over 15 amino acids. The CDR3 reads CASSEGLAGGNEQFF. Written as DNA, the CDR3 is TGTGCCAGCAGTGAAGGATTAGCGGGGGGCAATGAGCAGTTCTTC.

As regards this clone: The sample contains more than one DNA sequence encoding this CDR3. V and J are TRBV28 and TRBJ2-1, with 11 bases lining up with TRBD2. Germline trimming cut 4 bases from V and 1 base from J; bases unmatched to any gene: 3. Germline assignment: CDR1 MDHEN and CDR2 SYDVKM. There are 16 residues in the CDR3. CDR3 coding DNA: TGTGCCAGCAGTTCAGGACTAGCGGGTTCCTACAATGAGCAGTTCTTC. This codes for CASSSGLAGSYNEQFF.

This chain joins TRBV11-2 and TRBJ2-3; D tentatively reads TRBD1 or TRBD2 (5 bases each). From germline, CDR1 is SGHAT and CDR2 FQNNGV. The CDR3 contains 13 residues. The ends were cut back, 5 bases at V and 10 bases at J, with 16 bases in the middle. The CDR3 DNA follows: TGTGCCAGCAGCCCCGATCGGGGCCCTTCGCAGTATTTT. Encoded protein: CASSPDRGPSQYF. Looking up the rest from reference TRBV11-2 and TRBJ2-3 gives the full variable domain: EAGVAQSPRYKIIEKRQSVAFWCNPISGHATLYWYQQILGQGPKLLIQFQNNGVVDDSQLPKDRFSAERLKGVDSTLKIQPAKLEDSAVYLCASSPDRGPSQYFGPGTRLTVL.

This chain connects TRBV25-1 to TRBJ1-2, with D unresolved. CDR1 MGHDK and CDR2 SYGVNS come from the germline V gene. The length of the CDR3 is 13 residues. The V gene lost 4 bases and the J gene lost 1 base, with 7 bases spanning the gap. CDR3 protein: CASSAQSNYGYTF. The CDR3 nucleotides are TGTGCCAGCAGTGCCCAAAGTAACTATGGCTACACCTTC.

This rearrangement joins TRBV11-2 to TRBJ2-5, with 13 bases lining up with TRBD2. This CDR3 comprises 15 residues. Germline CDR1 reads SGHAT; CDR2 reads FQNNGV. The J segment lost 7 bases and the V segment lost 5 bases, leaving 7 bases of the junction unmatched. The CDR3 sequence is CASSITSGRGGTQYF. CDR3 DNA: TGTGCCAGCAGCATTACTAGCGGGAGGGGTGGGACCCAGTACTTC. Full variable domain (remainder filled in from reference TRBV11-2 and TRBJ2-5): EAGVAQSPRYKIIEKRQSVAFWCNPISGHATLYWYQQILGQGPKLLIQFQNNGVVDDSQLPKDRFSAERLKGVDSTLKIQPAKLEDSAVYLCASSITSGRGGTQYFGPGTRLLVL.

This clone was counted once. The same CDR3 can be traced to other DNA sequences in this sample. The chain employs TRBV6-5 and TRBJ2-1; D perhaps matches TRBD1 (5 bases). Germline V gives CDR1 MNHEY, CDR2 SVGAGI. The CDR3 spans 11 residues. Trimming shortened V by 7 bases and J by 5 bases, and 6 bases separated the two germline ends. The CDR3 nucleotides read TGTGCCAGCACCAGGGACAATGAGCAGTTCTTC. This encodes CASTRDNEQFF.

This chain joins TRBV27 and TRBJ2-7, with D unresolved. The CDR3 runs 15 residues. Trimming pared 2 bases from V and 4 bases from J, leaving 15 bases between. CDR1 MNHEY and CDR2 SMNVEV come from the germline V gene (reference sequence). In DNA form, the CDR3 reads TGTGCCAGCAGTTTAAAAGCAGCCCCGGCTTACGAGCAGTACTTC. The encoded protein is CASSLKAAPAYEQYF.

The chain combines TRBV27 with TRBJ1-1; a weak D match, TRBD1 (5 bases). The length of the CDR3 is 12 residues. Germline V gives CDR1 MNHEY, CDR2 SMNVEV (reference sequence). V was clipped by 2 bases and J by 9 bases, with 10 bases between them. CDR3 loop: CASSLRGKKAFF. CDR3 bases: TGTGCCAGCAGTTTAAGGGGAAAGAAAGCTTTCTTT.

This rearrangement joins TRBV28 to TRBJ2-6; D is unclear. The CDR3 consists of 13 residues. Germline V gives CDR1 MDHEN, CDR2 SYDVKM. The DNA for the CDR3 is TGTGCGACGTATAGCTCTGGGGCCAACGTCCTGACTTTC. Translation gives CATYSSGANVLTF.

V is TRBV5-1 and J is TRBJ2-7, with 7 positions matching TRBD2. CDR1 and CDR2 from the germline V gene are SGHRS and YFSETQ. The CDR3 spans 12 residues. With V trimmed by 4 bases and J by 6 bases, 4 bases remained unmatched. The CDR3 loop is CASSQTGGEQYF. Written as DNA, the CDR3 is TGCGCCAGCAGCCAAACGGGGGGCGAGCAGTACTTC.

The chain employs TRBV28 and TRBJ1-2; weak D call: TRBD1 (6 bases). In germline, CDR1 is MDHEN, CDR2 SYDVKM. V dropped 6 bases and J dropped 3 bases, with 20 bases sitting between them. This CDR3 is 16 amino acids long. CDR3 loop: CASSTITGLLYYGYTF. The CDR3 DNA reads as TGTGCCAGCAGCACTATCACAGGGCTTCTTTACTATGGCTACACCTTC.

J is TRBJ2-5 and V is TRBV21-1; the listed D gene, TRBD1, was not tested against the DNA. TRBV21-1 is annotated as a pseudogene. The CDR3 runs to 14 residues. The CDR3 spells CASRAQGDLETQYF. CDR3 DNA sequence: TGTGCCAGCAGGGCACAGGGGGATCTTGAGACCCAGTACTTC.

The CDR3 DNA is TGTGCCAGCAACGGCAGGGCAGATACGCAGTATTTT. Encoded protein: CASNGRADTQYF. The chain couples TRBV6-1 to TRBJ2-3; a possible D gene is TRBD1 (5 bases). The germline gives CDR1 MNHNS, CDR2 SASEGT. The CDR3 consists of 12 residues. The V end was cut by 7 bases, the J end by 4 bases, with 9 bases between.

The table lists this clone with a count of one. The rearrangement uses TRBV21-1 and TRBJ2-1; the table gives TRBD2 as D, unverified against the DNA. TRBV21-1 is termed a pseudogene. The CDR3 runs 22 residues. The DNA for the CDR3 is TGTGCCAGCAGCAAAAGAAAGTGTAGCGGGAACAATTTTGGTAGCTCCTACAATGAGCAGTTCTTC. Translation gives CASSKRKCSGNNFGSSYNEQFF.

The V and J genes are TRBV4-1 and TRBJ2-3; 11 bases align to TRBD2. Germline loops: CDR1 MGHRA, CDR2 YSYEKL. After removal of 3 bases from V and 5 bases from J, the junction contained 1 base not matched to a gene. The CDR3 has 14 amino acids. CDR3 bases: TGCGCCAGCAGCCATGGACTAGCGGGAGATACGCAGTATTTT. This gives the protein CASSHGLAGDTQYF.

In its sample, this clone was seen once. The chain recombines TRBV7-9 with TRBJ2-2; the D gene could be TRBD1 or TRBD2 (5 bases each). V was shortened by 1 base and J by 9 bases, with 12 bases between the two germline ends. Germline V gene sequence: CDR1 SEHNR, CDR2 FQNEAQ (reference sequence). The CDR3 extends over 14 amino acids. CDR3: CASSLEAGTRELFF. DNA of the CDR3: TGTGCCAGCAGCTTAGAAGCCGGGACCCGGGAGCTGTTTTTT. Supplemented by reference TRBV7-9 and TRBJ2-2, the full variable domain reads DTGVSQNPRHKITKRGQNVTFRCDPISEHNRLYWYRQTLGQGPEFLTYFQNEAQLEKSRLLSDRFSAERPKGSFSTLEIQRTEQGDSAMYLCASSLEAGTRELFFGEGSRLTVL.

This clone was seen only once. The J gene is TRBJ1-5, the V gene TRBV30; 11 positions agree with TRBD1. Losses at the gene ends were 0 bases for V and 2 bases for J; bases not matched to a gene: 18. Germline V lookup: CDR1 GTSNPN, CDR2 SVGIG (reference sequence). CDR3 length: 21 amino acids. Here the CDR3 DNA reads TGTGCCTGGAGTGTACGGCGTTCGGGACAGGGGGAAGTAAGGGGCAATCAGCCCCAGCATTTT. Its protein product is CAWSVRRSGQGEVRGNQPQHF.

Concerning this clone itself: Different DNA sequences within this sample yield the same CDR3. This chain connects TRBV2 to TRBJ2-2; TRBD2 matches 10 bases. The CDR3 runs 15 residues. The V and J ends lost 4 bases and 6 bases, in that order; junction bases with no gene match: 5. From germline, CDR1 is SNHLY and CDR2 FYNNEI. CDR3 amino acids: CASSVTSGSPGELFF. The CDR3 DNA reads as TGTGCCAGCAGTGTGACTAGCGGGTCTCCCGGGGAGCTGTTTTTT.

With regard to this clone: This CDR3 is also generated by other DNA sequences in the sample. This chain uses TRBV6-1 with TRBJ2-1, with D unclear. The CDR3 extends over 12 amino acids. Germline lookup yields CDR1 MNHNS and CDR2 SASEGT. V was cut by 6 bases and J by 0 bases, with 3 bases left in between. CDR3 bases: TGTGCCAGCAGCGGCTCCTACAATGAGCAGTTCTTC. Translated, it gives CASSGSYNEQFF.

V and J are TRBV20-1 and TRBJ1-5, with D hard to call. CDR3 length: 11 residues. With 3 bases removed from V and 5 bases from J, the gap between germline ends came to 5 bases. The germline V gene encodes CDR1 DFQATT and CDR2 SNEGSKA (reference sequence). DNA of the CDR3: TGCAGTGCTAGTTCTGATCAGCCCCAGCATTTT. Its translation is CSASSDQPQHF.